Listed here are 2 T cell receptor beta chains from one sample, sequenced in a study of blood T cell repertoires in COVID-19. Profiling relied on immunoSEQ multiplex PCR, and the TCRdb table lists in-frame clones only, not all of them. The sample has roughly 400,000 clones, roughly nine tenths seen once. Material for sequencing was PBMCs or T cells enriched from blood (not recorded which). These receptors were collected from a man aged 25-40 years who had recovered from COVID-19.

As regards this clone: Other nucleotide sequences in the sample specify the same CDR3. This chain joins TRBV28 and TRBJ1-1; D possibly corresponds to TRBD1 (6 bases). Trimming took off 5 bases at V and 0 bases at J, with 7 bases between the two ends. The CDR3 sequence is 13 residues long. CDR1 and CDR2 from the germline V gene are MDHEN and SYDVKM. DNA for the CDR3: TGTGCCAGCAGTCGGACAGTGAACACTGAAGCTTTCTTT. Its translation is CASSRTVNTEAFF.

V and J are TRBV3-1 (or the pseudogene TRBV3-2) and TRBJ2-1, with a weak D call TRBD1 (6 bases). CDR3 length equals 14 residues. V lost 0 bases to trimming and J lost 7 bases, with 10 bases between them. CDR1 and CDR2 (germline): LGHDT, YNNKEL (reference sequence). The CDR3 reads CASSQDTGLNEQFF. CDR3 nucleotides: TGTGCCAGCAGCCAAGATACAGGGCTGAATGAGCAGTTCTTC.